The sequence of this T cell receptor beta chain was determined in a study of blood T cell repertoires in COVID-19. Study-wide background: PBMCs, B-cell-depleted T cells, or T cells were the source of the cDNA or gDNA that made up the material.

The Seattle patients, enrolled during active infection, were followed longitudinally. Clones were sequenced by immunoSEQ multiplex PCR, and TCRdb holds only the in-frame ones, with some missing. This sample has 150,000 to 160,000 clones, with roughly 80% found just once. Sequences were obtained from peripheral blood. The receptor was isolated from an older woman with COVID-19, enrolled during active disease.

The CDR3 coding sequence is TGTGCCAGCAGCTTAGTAGCGGGGACTCAAGAGACCCAGTACTTC. Translation gives CASSLVAGTQETQYF. This rearrangement joins TRBV7-2 to TRBJ2-5; the match to TRBD2 covers 8 bases. The junction had 3 bases not matched to a gene; V was cut back by 1 base and J by 2 bases. The germline V gene encodes CDR1 SGHTA and CDR2 FQGNSA. The CDR3 spans 15 residues.